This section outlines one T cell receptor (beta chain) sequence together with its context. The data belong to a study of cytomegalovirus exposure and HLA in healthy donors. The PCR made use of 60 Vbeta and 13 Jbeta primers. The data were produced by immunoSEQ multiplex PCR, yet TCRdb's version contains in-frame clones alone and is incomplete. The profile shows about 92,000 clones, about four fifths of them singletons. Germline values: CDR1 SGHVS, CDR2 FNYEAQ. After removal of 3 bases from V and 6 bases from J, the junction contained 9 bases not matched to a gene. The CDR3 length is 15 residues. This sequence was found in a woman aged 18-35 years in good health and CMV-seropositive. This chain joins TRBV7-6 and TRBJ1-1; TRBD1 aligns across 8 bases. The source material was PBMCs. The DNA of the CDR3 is TGTGCCAGCAGCTTCCTCCCGGGACAGGCGGCTGAAGCTTTCTTT. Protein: CASSFLPGQAAEAFF.